This T cell receptor (beta chain) was sequenced for a study of CD4 T cells in relation to SARS-CoV-2 and coronaviruses. Overall study: PBMCs were cultured with antigen for around nine days before TCR beta sequencing. Notes on the study in general: Each donor contributed either pre-pandemic or post-infection samples, not both. According to naive versus memory sequencing, detected responses are memory recall, not newly primed.

Assay: immunoSEQ multiplex PCR; the TCRdb copy retains only in-frame clones and omits some. The data contain 38,000 or so clones, about three quarters of them singletons. Comment on this clone: Its antigen is as yet unknown.

Naive and memory CD4+ T cells came from enriched cryopreserved PBMCs. The germline V gene has CDR1 SQVTM and CDR2 ANQGSEA. Trimming removed 3 bases from V and 2 bases from J, with 17 bases in between. The CDR3 covers 16 residues. Sequences were obtained from memory CD4+ T cells from PBMCs, cultured in vitro. The chain uses TRBV29-1 and TRBJ1-3; the D is unclear. The sequence derives from an adult with COVID-19. The CDR3, as DNA: TGCAGCGTTGAGGGTTCTGGCCTCGGGGCTGGAAACACCATATATTTT. Protein sequence: CSVEGSGLGAGNTIYF.